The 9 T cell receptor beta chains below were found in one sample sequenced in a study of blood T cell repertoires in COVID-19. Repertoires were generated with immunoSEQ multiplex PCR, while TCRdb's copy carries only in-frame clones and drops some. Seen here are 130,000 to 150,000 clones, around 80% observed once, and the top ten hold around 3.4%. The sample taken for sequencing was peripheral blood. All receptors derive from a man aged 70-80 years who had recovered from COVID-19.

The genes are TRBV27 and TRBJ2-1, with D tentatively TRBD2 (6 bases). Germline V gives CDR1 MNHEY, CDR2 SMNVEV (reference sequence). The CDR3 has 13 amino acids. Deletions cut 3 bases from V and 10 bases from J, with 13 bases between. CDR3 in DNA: TGTGCCAGCAGTTTTGGTTTTGGAGGGGAGCAGTTCTTC. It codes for CASSFGFGGEQFF.

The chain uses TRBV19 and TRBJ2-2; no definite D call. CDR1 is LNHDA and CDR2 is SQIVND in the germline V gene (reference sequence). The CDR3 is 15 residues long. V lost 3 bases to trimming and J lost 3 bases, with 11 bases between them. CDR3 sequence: CASSIGYSYTGELFF. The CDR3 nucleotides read TGTGCCAGTAGTATTGGGTACAGCTACACCGGGGAGCTGTTTTTT.

CDR3 sequence: CASSNAGRTEAFF. The DNA for the CDR3 is TGTGCCAGCAGCAATGCAGGGCGCACTGAAGCTTTCTTT. This chain links TRBV7-3 with TRBJ1-1; tentatively, D is TRBD1 (5 bases). The V gene lost 5 bases and the J gene lost 4 bases, with 11 bases spanning the gap. Germline V gene lookup returns CDR1 SGHTA and CDR2 FQGTGA. The CDR3 runs 13 residues. Full variable domain (remainder filled in from reference TRBV7-3 and TRBJ1-1): GAGVSQTPSNKVTEKGKYVELRCDPISGHTALYWYRQSLGQGPEFLIYFQGTGAADDSGLPNDRFFAVRPEGSVSTLKIQRTERGDSAVYLCASSNAGRTEAFFGQGTRLTVV.

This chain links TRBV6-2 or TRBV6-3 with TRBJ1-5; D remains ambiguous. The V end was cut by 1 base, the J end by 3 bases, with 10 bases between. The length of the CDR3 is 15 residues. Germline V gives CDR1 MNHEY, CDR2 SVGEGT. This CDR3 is CASSYLSAVNQPQHF. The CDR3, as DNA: TGTGCCAGCAGTTACTTATCCGCGGTCAATCAGCCCCAGCATTTT.

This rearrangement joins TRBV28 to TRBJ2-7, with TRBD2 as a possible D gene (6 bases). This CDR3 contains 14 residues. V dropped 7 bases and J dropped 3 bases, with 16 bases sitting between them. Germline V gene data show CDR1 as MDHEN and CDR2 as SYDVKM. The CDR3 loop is CASKPSPAGYEQYF. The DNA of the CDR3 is TGTGCCAGCAAACCTTCCCCAGCGGGCTACGAGCAGTACTTC. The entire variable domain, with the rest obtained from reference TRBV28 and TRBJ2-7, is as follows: DVKVTQSSRYLVKRTGEKVFLECVQDMDHENMFWYRQDPGLGLRLIYFSYDVKMKEKGDIPEGYSVSREKKERFSLILESASTNQTSMYLCASKPSPAGYEQYFGPGTRLTVT.

The CDR3 DNA reads as TGTGCCAGCAGCCCAGGGGGCTGGTCCTACGAGCAGTACTTC. Translation: CASSPGGWSYEQYF. The chain carries TRBV11-3 and TRBJ2-7; 8 bases line up with TRBD1. The CDR3 is made up of 14 amino acids. The V and J ends lost 5 bases and 1 base, in that order; junction bases with no gene match: 4. CDR1 is SGHNT and CDR2 is YENEEA in the germline V gene.

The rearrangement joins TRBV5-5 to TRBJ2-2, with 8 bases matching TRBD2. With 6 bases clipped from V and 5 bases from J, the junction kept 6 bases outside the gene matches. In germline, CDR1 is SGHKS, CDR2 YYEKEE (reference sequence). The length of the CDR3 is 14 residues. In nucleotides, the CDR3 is TGTGCCAGCATACCACTAGCGGCTACCGGGGAGCTGTTTTTT. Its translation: CASIPLAATGELFF.

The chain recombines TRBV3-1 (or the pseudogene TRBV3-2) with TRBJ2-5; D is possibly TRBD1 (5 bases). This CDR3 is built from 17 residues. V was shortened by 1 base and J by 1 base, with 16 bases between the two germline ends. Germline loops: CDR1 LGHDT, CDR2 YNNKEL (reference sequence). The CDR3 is CASSQGFLGVPQETQYF. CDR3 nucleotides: TGTGCCAGCAGCCAAGGTTTCCTAGGGGTTCCCCAAGAGACCCAGTACTTC.

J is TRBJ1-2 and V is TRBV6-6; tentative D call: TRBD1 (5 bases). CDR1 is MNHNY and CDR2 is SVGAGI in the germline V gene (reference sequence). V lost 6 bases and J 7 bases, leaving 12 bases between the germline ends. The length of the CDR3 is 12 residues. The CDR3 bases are TGTGCCAGCAGAACTGGGGGGTTTGGCTACACCTTC. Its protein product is CASRTGGFGYTF.